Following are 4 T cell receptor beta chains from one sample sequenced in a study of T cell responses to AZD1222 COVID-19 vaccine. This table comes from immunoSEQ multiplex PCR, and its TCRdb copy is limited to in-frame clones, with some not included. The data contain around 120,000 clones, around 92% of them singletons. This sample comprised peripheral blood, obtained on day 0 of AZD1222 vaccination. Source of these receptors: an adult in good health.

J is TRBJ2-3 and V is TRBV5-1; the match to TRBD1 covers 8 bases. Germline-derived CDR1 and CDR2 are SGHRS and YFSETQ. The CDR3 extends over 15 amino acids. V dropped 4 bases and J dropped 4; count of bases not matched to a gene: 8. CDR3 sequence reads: CASSPSPGQADTQYF. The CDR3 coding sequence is TGCGCCAGCAGCCCTTCTCCGGGACAGGCAGATACGCAGTATTTT.

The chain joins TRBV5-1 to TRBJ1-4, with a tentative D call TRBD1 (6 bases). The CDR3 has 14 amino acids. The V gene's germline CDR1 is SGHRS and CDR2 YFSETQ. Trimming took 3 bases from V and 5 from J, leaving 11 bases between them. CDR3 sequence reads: CASSWGHRNEKLFF. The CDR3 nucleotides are TGCGCCAGCAGCTGGGGACACAGGAATGAAAAACTGTTTTTT.

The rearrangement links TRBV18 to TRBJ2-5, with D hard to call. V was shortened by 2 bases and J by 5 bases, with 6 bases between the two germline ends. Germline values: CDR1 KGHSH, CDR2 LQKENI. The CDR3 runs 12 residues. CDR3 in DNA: TGTGCCAGCTCACCAACGGAGGAGACCCAGTACTTC. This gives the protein CASSPTEETQYF.

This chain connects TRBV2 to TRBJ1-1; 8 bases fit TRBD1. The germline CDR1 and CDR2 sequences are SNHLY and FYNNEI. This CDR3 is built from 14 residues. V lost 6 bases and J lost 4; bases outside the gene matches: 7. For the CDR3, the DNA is TGTGCCAGCAGGTCGGACAGGGTACTCACTGAAGCTTTCTTT. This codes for CASRSDRVLTEAFF.